This is a list of T cell receptor beta chains from one sample in a study of blood T cells in healthy people across ages. Via MiXCR, TCRdb re-called the 5' RACE reads, giving one row per CDR3 protein. This table holds approximately 940,000 distinct CDR3 sequences, 45% to 50% found once. The material sequenced was blood. The receptors originated from a man aged 30-40 years in good health. The CDR3 runs from the conserved cysteine through the conserved F or W. Each record gives: CDR3 protein, CDR3 DNA, J gene, D gene, clone size, V gene. The D gene is left open where the match is weak. Rows may omit the clone size; those that give it use once, few, many or a size class.

CAADGSSYEQYF TGTGCTGCGGACGGAAGCTCCTACGAGCAGTACTTC TRBJ2-7 . . TRBV28
CASSSRLAGNEQFF TGTGCCAGCAGCTCTAGACTAGCGGGCAATGAGCAGTTCTTC TRBJ2-1 TRBD2 . TRBV7-2
CSARIQGSEKLFF TGCAGTGCTAGAATTCAGGGGAGTGAAAAACTGTTTTTT TRBJ1-4 . . TRBV20-1
CASSPSPGPNEKLFF TGTGCCAGCAGCCCGAGCCCAGGCCCAAACGAAAAACTGTTTTTT TRBJ1-4 . . TRBV7-9
CAISPYRDRGYEQYF TGTGCCATCAGTCCCTACCGGGACAGGGGATACGAGCAGTACTTC TRBJ2-7 TRBD1 few TRBV10-3
CASSVAGTGGTDTQYF TGTGCCAGCAGCGTAGCTGGGACAGGGGGCACAGATACGCAGTATTTT TRBJ2-3 TRBD1 many TRBV9
CASSQESGFGGYTF TGCGCCAGCAGCCAAGAATCCGGGTTTGGGGGCTACACCTTC TRBJ1-2 . few TRBV4-1
CATSDTGTSGSYEQFF TGTGCCACCAGTGATACCGGGACTAGCGGGAGCTATGAGCAGTTCTTC TRBJ2-1 TRBD2 . TRBV24-1
CASSGAWETQYF TGTGCCAGCAGTGGAGCATGGGAGACCCAGTACTTC TRBJ2-5 . . TRBV6-1
CASSSGTSGPYYYNEQFF TGTGCCAGCAGTTCTGGGACTAGCGGGCCTTACTATTACAATGAGCAGTTCTTC TRBJ2-1 TRBD2 few TRBV12-3/TRBV12-4
CASSPIVNQETQYF TGTGCCAGCAGCCCCATTGTGAACCAAGAGACCCAGTACTTC TRBJ2-5 . . TRBV11-2
CASRQGNSGEDEQFF TGTGCCAGCAGGCAGGGGAATAGCGGGGAGGATGAGCAGTTCTTC TRBJ2-1 TRBD2 . TRBV6-2/TRBV6-3
CASSSNRGPSYNEQFF TGTGCCAGCAGTTCGAACAGGGGGCCCTCCTACAATGAGCAGTTCTTC TRBJ2-1 TRBD1 . TRBV12-3/TRBV12-4
CASSQEGAGSYSPLHF TGCGCCAGCAGCCAAGAGGGGGCAGGTTCATACTCACCCCTCCACTTT TRBJ1-6 TRBD1 few TRBV5-1
CASSSIAIRAYEQYF TGTGCCAGCAGCTCTATAGCTATTAGGGCCTACGAGCAGTACTTC TRBJ2-7 . few TRBV7-9
CASSWIRGQETQYF TGTGCCAGCAGTTGGATACGCGGACAAGAGACCCAGTACTTC TRBJ2-5 . . TRBV28
CASSQTGGDQETQFF TGTGCCAGCAGCCAGACAGGGGGCGACCAAGAGACCCAGTTCTTC TRBJ2-1 TRBD1 . TRBV11-2
CSVESQITGGYTF TGCAGCGTTGAATCTCAAATTACGGGGGGCTACACCTTC TRBJ1-2 . . TRBV29-1
CASSPTGGRSPNYGYTF TGTGCCAGCAGTCCCACAGGGGGCAGATCTCCTAACTATGGCTACACCTTC TRBJ1-2 TRBD1 few TRBV5-4
CASSLLADKPYTF TGTGCCAGCAGCTTATTGGCAGATAAACCCTACACCTTC TRBJ1-2 . . TRBV7-2
CSANSGGAADTQYF TGCAGTGCTAACAGCGGGGGGGCCGCAGATACGCAGTATTTT TRBJ2-3 TRBD2 few TRBV20-1
CASSLDGPNNEQFF TGTGCCAGCAGCTTAGATGGGCCTAACAATGAGCAGTTCTTC TRBJ2-1 . few TRBV11-3
CASNQVYVTGTYRETQYF TGCGCCAGCAACCAAGTCTATGTCACAGGGACGTACCGAGAGACCCAGTACTTC TRBJ2-5 . . TRBV4-1